Following are 22 T cell receptor beta chains from one sample sequenced in a study of blood T cell repertoires in COVID-19. The protocol was immunoSEQ multiplex PCR, while the TCRdb copy is restricted to in-frame clones and leaves out a portion. The table lists more than 80,000 clones, 80% to 90% of them singletons. Source material: peripheral blood. Source of these receptors: a man older than 75 with acute or convalescent COVID-19.

This chain links TRBV28 with TRBJ2-1; D may be TRBD2 (6 bases). Deletions cut 2 bases from V and 8 bases from J, with 19 bases between. Germline lookup yields CDR1 MDHEN and CDR2 SYDVKM. This CDR3 is built from 16 residues. CDR3 in DNA: TGTGCCAGCAGTTTACCCCCACTAGTGGGGGAGGATGAGCAGTTCTTC. Protein product: CASSLPPLVGEDEQFF.

This clone counts as medium-sized. J is TRBJ2-7 and V is TRBV4-1, with D perhaps TRBD1 (6 bases). Per germline, CDR1 MGHRA and CDR2 YSYEKL. This CDR3 is built from 14 residues. V was trimmed by 5 bases and J by 2 bases, leaving 13 bases between them. The CDR3 bases are TGCGCCAGCAGCTCACAGGGCCCTCCCTACGAGCAGTACTTC. Translated: CASSSQGPPYEQYF.

The chain carries TRBV4-3 and TRBJ2-2; 7 bases are a match to TRBD2. After removal of 0 bases from V and 7 bases from J, the junction contained 14 bases not matched to a gene. From germline, CDR1 is LGHNA and CDR2 YSLEER. The CDR3 is 18 amino acids. The CDR3 nucleotides are TGCGCCAGCAGCCAAGAACTTTCGGCGGGAGTTAAAGTCGGGGAGCTGTTTTTT. It is translated as CASSQELSAGVKVGELFF.

The chain couples TRBV15 to TRBJ2-1; maybe TRBD1 (6 bases). The V end lost 3 bases, the J end lost 8 bases, and 17 bases lay between the germline ends. The germline gives CDR1 LNHNV, CDR2 YYDKDF (reference sequence). This CDR3 has 15 residues. The CDR3 DNA sequence: TGTGCCACCAGCAGGCCTGAGGCAGGGGATTATGAGCAGTTCTTC. This gives the protein CATSRPEAGDYEQFF.

V gene TRBV7-8 combines with J gene TRBJ1-4, with TRBD1 matching 8 bases. Germline V gene data show CDR1 as SGHVS and CDR2 as FQNEAQ. The trim removed 1 base at V and 5 bases at J, leaving 6 bases unmatched. The CDR3 sequence is 16 residues long. DNA of the CDR3: TGTGCCAGCAGCTTAGGCCAAAGGGACAGGAATGAAAAACTGTTTTTT. Translating it yields CASSLGQRDRNEKLFF.

The chain has TRBV5-3 and TRBJ2-1, with 8 nucleotides matching TRBD2. TRBV5-3 is noted as an ORF with a role that remains uncertain. Germline trimming cut 4 bases from V and 3 bases from J; bases unmatched to any gene: 15. The CDR3 contains 18 residues. The CDR3 here is CARSPRPAGEWYYNEQFF. The CDR3 DNA reads as TGTGCCAGAAGCCCTAGGCCAGCGGGAGAGTGGTACTACAATGAGCAGTTCTTC.

On this clone itself: At one of its ends the junction is not consistent with the germline gene, which may arise from a read error. The chain has TRBV20-1 and TRBJ2-1; 8 bases agree with TRBD2. Germline assignment: CDR1 DFQATT and CDR2 SNEGSKA (reference sequence). The CDR3 consists of 11 residues. In DNA form, the CDR3 reads TGCAGTGCTTCCTTTGAGCGGGAGCCGTTCTTC. Its translation: CSASFEREPFF.

In this sample, this clone turned up once. Its ends do not fully match the called genes, so a read error is possible. CDR3 nucleotide sequence: TGCGCCAGCAGCTTCCGAACTAGCGGGAGCTCCCACGAGCAGTACTTC. Protein product: CASSFRTSGSSHEQYF. The genes are TRBV5-1 and TRBJ2-7; 11 bases are shared with TRBD2. The CDR3 is 16 residues long. The germline CDR1 and CDR2 sequences are SGHRS and YFSETQ.

The chain recombines TRBV21-1 with TRBJ2-6; TRBD2, as called in the table, went unchecked against the DNA. TRBV21-1 is deemed a pseudogene. The CDR3 has 16 amino acids. CDR3 in amino acids: CASSTKRGSGANVLTF. As DNA, the CDR3 is TGTGCCAGCAGCACCAAGCGGGGATCTGGGGCCAACGTCCTGACTTTC.

This clone was found a few times. Compared with germline, one end of the junction differs, possibly owing to a read error. V gene TRBV7-7 combines with J gene TRBJ2-1; 14 nucleotides align to TRBD2. The CDR3 length is 15 residues. Looked up from germline, CDR1 is SSHAT and CDR2 is FNYEAQ (reference sequence). CDR3: CASSSAGLAGGEQFF. The CDR3 coding sequence is TGTGCTAGCAGCTCCGCCGGACTAGCGGGAGGTGAGCAGTTCTTC.

The genes are TRBV28 and TRBJ2-1; the D gene is possibly TRBD2 (6 bases). The CDR3 is 12 residues long. V lost 8 bases, J lost 6 bases, and 11 bases lay in between. Germline V gives CDR1 MDHEN, CDR2 SYDVKM. Written as DNA, the CDR3 is TGTGCCAGCGGCGGGGCGTCCAATGAGCAGTTCTTC. Translation gives CASGGASNEQFF.

This chain uses TRBV5-5 with TRBJ2-7; 8 nucleotides align to TRBD2. Germline assignment: CDR1 SGHKS and CDR2 YYEKEE (reference sequence). The CDR3 runs to 14 residues. V lost 4 bases, J lost 6 bases, and 9 bases stayed unmatched. The CDR3 sequence: CASSPRVAGSEQYF. The CDR3 nucleotides are TGTGCCAGCAGCCCCAGGGTAGCGGGAAGCGAGCAGTACTTC. Combining the CDR3 with reference TRBV5-5 and TRBJ2-7 gives the whole variable domain DAGVTQSPTHLIKTRGQQVTLRCSPISGHKSVSWYQQVLGQGPQFIFQYYEKEERGRGNFPDRFSARQFPNYSSELNVNALLLGDSALYLCASSPRVAGSEQYFGPGTRLTVT.

This clone is a singleton in its sample. The chain recombines TRBV3-1 (or the pseudogene TRBV3-2) with TRBJ2-3; 13 bases are shared with TRBD2. After removal of 11 bases from V and 3 bases from J, the junction contained 5 bases not matched to a gene. The CDR3 is 14 residues long. Per germline, CDR1 LGHDT and CDR2 YNNKEL (reference sequence). As DNA, the CDR3 is TGTGCCTCCCGGACTAGCGGGAGTACAGATACGCAGTATTTT. It yields the protein CASRTSGSTDTQYF.

This rearrangement joins TRBV4-3 to TRBJ2-1, with D possibly TRBD1 on 6 matching bases. Germline V gives CDR1 LGHNA, CDR2 YSLEER. V lost 1 base and J lost 5, with 15 bases in between. CDR3 length equals 16 residues. As DNA, the CDR3 is TGCGCCAGCAGCCAAGGTTTTGGGACAAACCACAATGAGCAGTTCTTC. This codes for CASSQGFGTNHNEQFF.

Only a few counts were recorded for this clone. This rearrangement joins TRBV30 to TRBJ2-7, with 14 bases fitting TRBD2. Germline V lookup: CDR1 GTSNPN, CDR2 SVGIG (reference sequence). CDR3 length: 15 amino acids. Trimming took 4 bases from V and 6 from J; bases not matched to a gene: 8. The CDR3 DNA reads TGTGCCTGGACTCCGGGACTAGCGGGAGTTGGCGAGCAGTACTTC. Its translation: CAWTPGLAGVGEQYF. Full variable domain (missing parts from reference TRBV30 and TRBJ2-7): SQTIHQWPATLVQPVGSPLSLECTVEGTSNPNLYWYRQAAGRGLQLLFYSVGIGQISSEVPQNLSASRPQDRQFILSSKKLLLSDSGFYLCAWTPGLAGVGEQYFGPGTRLTVT.

The chain couples TRBV29-1 to TRBJ2-2, with D hard to call. This CDR3 is built from 12 residues. Trimming stripped 1 base from V and 7 bases from J, with 7 bases between. In germline, CDR1 is SQVTM, CDR2 ANQGSEA. As DNA, the CDR3 is TGCAGCGTTGAAGGAGCAGGCGGGGAGCTGTTTTTT. Encoded protein: CSVEGAGGELFF.

The J gene is TRBJ2-2, the V gene TRBV29-1, with 8 bases that match TRBD1. The CDR3 covers 15 residues. With V trimmed by 4 bases and J by 6 bases, 10 bases remained unmatched. Germline loops: CDR1 SQVTM, CDR2 ANQGSEA. The CDR3 DNA sequence: TGCAGCGTTGTGATAAGACAGGGGTACGCCGGGGAGCTGTTTTTT. Translated, it gives CSVVIRQGYAGELFF.

This clone has a handful of counts. The chain links TRBV10-3 to TRBJ2-3, with 7 nucleotides matching TRBD2. The CDR3 extends over 15 amino acids. J gave up 0 bases and V 7 bases, and 7 bases lay outside the gene matches. Per germline, CDR1 ENHRY and CDR2 SYGVKD. This CDR3 is CAINHGRSSTDTQYF. The CDR3 nucleotides are TGTGCCATCAATCACGGGAGGAGCAGCACAGATACGCAGTATTTT.

The sample holds a few counts of this clone. The chain is built from TRBV6-5 and TRBJ2-7; tentative D call: TRBD1 (6 bases). This CDR3 is 14 amino acids long. Germline CDR1 reads MNHEY; CDR2 reads SVGAGI. Between the trimmed V and J ends, which lost 6 bases and 2 bases, there was a span of 14 bases. The CDR3 region is CASSRDTLAYEQYF. The CDR3 nucleotides read TGTGCCAGCAGCCGGGACACCCTGGCCTACGAGCAGTACTTC.

The chain uses TRBV28 and TRBJ1-5; D is uncertain. The germline V gene has CDR1 MDHEN and CDR2 SYDVKM. Trimming removed 6 bases at V and 0 bases at J, with 9 bases between. The CDR3 sequence is 14 residues long. CDR3 residues: CASSLQVSNQPQHF. In nucleotides, the CDR3 is TGTGCCAGCAGCCTGCAGGTTAGCAATCAGCCCCAGCATTTT.

CDR3 residues: CASSLWGNGVEKLFF. In DNA form, the CDR3 reads TGTGCCAGCAGCTTGTGGGGCAACGGAGTTGAAAAACTGTTTTTT. The genes are TRBV5-8 and TRBJ1-4; D might be TRBD1 (5 bases). This CDR3 is built from 15 residues. V was trimmed by 1 base and J by 7 bases, leaving 14 bases between them. The V gene's germline CDR1 is SGHTS and CDR2 YDEGEE.

This chain joins TRBV25-1 and TRBJ2-7, with D maybe TRBD2 (6 bases). V was cut by 6 bases and J by 4 bases, with 16 bases left in between. The CDR3 spans 14 residues. CDR1 MGHDK and CDR2 SYGVNS come from the germline V gene. In nucleotides, the CDR3 is TGTGCCAGCAGGGCCACCGGGGAGGTGTACGAGCAGTACTTC. Protein sequence: CASRATGEVYEQYF.